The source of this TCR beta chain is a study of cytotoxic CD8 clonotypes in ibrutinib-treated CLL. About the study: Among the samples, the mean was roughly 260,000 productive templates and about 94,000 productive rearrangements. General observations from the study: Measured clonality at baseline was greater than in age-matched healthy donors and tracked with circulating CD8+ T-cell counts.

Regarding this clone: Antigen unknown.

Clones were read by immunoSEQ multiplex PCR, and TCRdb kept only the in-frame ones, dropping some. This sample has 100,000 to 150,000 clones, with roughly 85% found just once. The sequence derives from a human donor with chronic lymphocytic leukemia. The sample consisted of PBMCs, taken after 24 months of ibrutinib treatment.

CDR3 bases: TGTGCCAGCTCTCTCCGGACTAGCGGGGGGGCAAGGACCGGGGAGCTGTTTTTT. Protein: CASSLRTSGGARTGELFF. The chain combines TRBV28 with TRBJ2-2, with 15 bases fitting TRBD2. With V trimmed by 8 bases and J by 5 bases, 12 bases remained unmatched. Germline V gene data show CDR1 as MDHEN and CDR2 as SYDVKM. The CDR3 spans 18 residues.